This T cell receptor beta chain was recorded in a study of T cell responses to AZD1222 COVID-19 vaccine. Findings and limits, study-wide: Vaccination with two AZD1222 doses was followed by a rise in Spike-specific TCR breadth and depth. Mapped onto spike, vaccine-associated CD4 TCRs spanned it and were dominant at 160-218 and 743-854. Females outnumbered males among donors, who were mostly white British; clonal diversity was possibly underestimated.

Details on this clone: As yet, its antigen is unknown.

Method: immunoSEQ multiplex PCR; TCRdb's copy keeps in-frame clones and lacks some. Of some 120,000 clones listed, about 90% are singletons. Germline V CDR1 and CDR2: MNHEY, SMNVEV (reference sequence). The CDR3 totals 16 residues. V lost 6 bases and J lost 0, with 12 bases in between. The TCR sequence derives from an adult who received the AZD1222 COVID-19 vaccine. Source: peripheral blood, taken 28 days after the second AZD1222 dose. The chain has TRBV27 and TRBJ2-6, with a possible D match to TRBD1 (6 bases). In nucleotides, the CDR3 is TGTGCCAGCAGCCGGGACACGTTCTCTGGGGCCAACGTCCTGACTTTC. This translates into CASSRDTFSGANVLTF.